This T cell receptor beta chain was recorded in a study of blood T cells in healthy people across ages. On this clonotype: Its specificity is unknown. The junction does not match germline at one end; this may be a read error.

Germline V gene data show CDR1 as SEHNR and CDR2 as FQNEAQ (reference sequence). The CDR3 consists of 15 residues. Study-wide results and limits: Donor CMV infection status was unknown, possibly confounding age-related changes in expanded clonotypes.

A second roughly 6 to 12 cycle PCR used barcoded and J-beta primers. Unique molecular identifiers of 12 random nucleotides labeled each cDNA. Researchers report that each sample yielded at least 2.5 million CDR3-containing paired-end reads. TCRdb called the 5' RACE reads again in MiXCR, with one record for every CDR3 protein. This sample has approximately 1,700,000 distinct CDR3 sequences, with about two fifths found just once. The rearrangement links TRBV7-9 to TRBJ1-2; 8 nucleotides agree with TRBD1. This TCR was sampled from a human donor in good health. The specimen sequenced was blood. In DNA, the CDR3 is TGTGCCGGCAGCACGCAAGCCCAGGGGGCGCAGGGCTACACCTTC. It encodes CAGSTQAQGAQGYTF.